This TCR beta chain derives from a study of blood T cell repertoires in COVID-19. Background on the study: Sites across the United States, Italy and Spain contributed samples from acute and convalescent COVID-19.

Per the original methods: Amplifying reference gene primers gave estimates of nucleated cell counts. Clones were read by immunoSEQ multiplex PCR, and TCRdb kept only the in-frame ones, dropping some. Clone size and V and J calls were adopted from that table, with D and trimming inferred from the DNA. The top ten clones hold roughly 2.5% of a sample with 100,000 to 150,000 clones, roughly four fifths of them seen once. Germline lookup yields CDR1 LNHDA and CDR2 SQIVND (reference sequence). CDR3 length equals 13 residues. The V end lost 5 bases, the J end lost 2 bases, and 9 bases lay between the germline ends.

The rearrangement uses TRBV19 and TRBJ1-2, with D possibly matching TRBD1 (6 bases). The specimen was peripheral blood. The TCR comes from a man aged 50 or older with acute or convalescent COVID-19. CDR3 DNA: TGTGCCAGTAGTCAAACAGGGAACTATGGCTACACCTTC. It translates to CASSQTGNYGYTF.